Sequencing of this T cell receptor beta chain was carried out in a study of shared clonotypes between healthy human individuals. In the study overall: A couple of women and three men aged 18 to 49 made up the donors. Three plates each covered CD4 naive and memory; CD8 naive two, CD8 memory one. Study-wide results and caveats: Across subsets, estimated richness was generally greater for naive than for memory populations.

Profiling relied on immunoSEQ multiplex PCR, and the TCRdb table lists in-frame clones only, not all of them. The sample consists of hundreds of thousands of clones, almost 95% of them appearing once. Trimming shortened V by 0 bases and J by 2 bases, and 17 bases separated the two germline ends. The CDR3 is 17 amino acids. In germline, CDR1 is SQVTM, CDR2 ANQGSEA. CD45RO-negative CD8 cells positively selected for CCR7 made up the naive population, which excluded terminally differentiated effector memory CD45RA+ cells. Nashville, Tennessee was home to all donors, each a Caucasian adult. Only one count was recorded for this clone. Its specificity is not known.

This clonotype was obtained from a man aged 25-45 years in good health. Sequenced material: naive CD8+ T cells sorted from blood. V is TRBV29-1 and J is TRBJ2-1, with a possible D match to TRBD1 (5 bases). The CDR3 DNA reads as TGCAGCGTTGAAGACGGTTGGACCAGGGTGCCCTACAATGAGCAGTTCTTC. It yields the protein CSVEDGWTRVPYNEQFF.